These T cell receptor beta chains were read from a single sample in a study of breast tumors, draining lymph nodes, adjacent tissues. TCRdb re-analysed the multiplex PCR reads in MiXCR, keeping a single row per CDR3 protein. Of over 100,000 distinct CDR3 sequences listed, 20% to 25% are singletons. Source material: axillary lymph node tissue. Receptors originate from a female donor with breast cancer. Some clones in this sample may be carry-over from other donors' samples. The CDR3 runs from the conserved cysteine through the conserved F or W. The D gene is left open where the match is weak. Clone size is given for some rows only: seen once, a few or many times, or a class if the clone is expanded.

clone size	V gene	J gene	D gene	CDR3 DNA	CDR3 protein
many	TRBV9	TRBJ2-7	TRBD1	TGTGCCAGCAGCGTAACAGGGGCATCCTACGAGCAGTACTTC	CASSVTGASYEQYF
.	TRBV11-2	TRBJ1-5	.	TGTGCCAGCAGCTCGGACGGTAATCAGCCCCAGCATTTT	CASSSDGNQPQHF
many	TRBV28	TRBJ2-1	.	TGTGCCAGCAGCCCGGCGGGGTACAATGAGCAGTTCTTC	CASSPAGYNEQFF
many	TRBV11-1	TRBJ2-7	.	TGTGCCAGCAGCTCAGCACCGGGACCCTACGAGCAGTACTTC	CASSSAPGPYEQYF
many	TRBV4-2	TRBJ2-2	TRBD1	TGTGCCAGCAGCCAAGTCGGACAGGGGGCAATCGGGGAGCTGTTTTTT	CASSQVGQGAIGELFF
many	TRBV11-3	TRBJ2-1	.	TGTGCCAGCAGGGGCGATGGATACAACAATGAGCAGTTCTTC	CASRGDGYNNEQFF
many	TRBV7-6	TRBJ2-7	.	TGTGCCAGCAGCTTAATCCCCCCGCCAGGGTCTCACGAGCAGTACTTC	CASSLIPPPGSHEQYF
once	TRBV5-1	TRBJ1-1	.	TGCGCCAGCAGCTTGGTCGGCATGAACACTGAAGCTTTCTTT	CASSLVGMNTEAFF
.	TRBV16	TRBJ1-5	TRBD1	TGTGCCAGCAGCCAAATGCACGGGACAGACAATCAGCCCCAGCATTTT	CASSQMHGTDNQPQHF
many	TRBV6-1	TRBJ2-7	TRBD1	TGTGCCAGCAGTGGAGGGACAGCTTTCTACGAGCAGTACTTC	CASSGGTAFYEQYF
many	TRBV28	TRBJ2-5	.	TGTGCCAGCAGTGCCCCCCCGGGGACCGGAGAGACCCAGTACTTC	CASSAPPGTGETQYF
medium-sized	TRBV29-1	TRBJ2-1	TRBD1	TGCAGCGTTCCGGGACAGGGTACCAATGAGCAGTTCTTC	CSVPGQGTNEQFF
many	TRBV14	TRBJ1-6	.	TGTGCCAGCAGCCAAGAGGCCATTAATTCACCCCTCCACTTT	CASSQEAINSPLHF
few	TRBV27	TRBJ2-1	.	TGTGCCAGCAGTTTCTCACGGACCAGCGCCTACAATGAGCAGTTCTTC	CASSFSRTSAYNEQFF
many	TRBV5-8	TRBJ2-1	TRBD1	TGTGCCAGCAGCCTCGCCGGGACAGGGAGACATGAGCAGTTCTTC	CASSLAGTGRHEQFF
many	TRBV4-2	TRBJ2-6	.	TGTGCCAGCAGCCGACAGACAGAGAGAGGCTCTGGGGCCAACGTCCTGACTTTC	CASSRQTERGSGANVLTF
many	TRBV12-3/TRBV12-4	TRBJ1-3	TRBD1	TGTGCCAGCAGTCCACGGACAGGTATCTCTGGAAACACCATATATTTT	CASSPRTGISGNTIYF
many	TRBV5-1	TRBJ2-1	.	TGCGCCAGCAGCTCCGGGCCGGGCTACAATGAGCAGTTCTTC	CASSSGPGYNEQFF
many	TRBV28	TRBJ2-7	.	TGTGCCAGCAGCTTATTGGGGGGCGAGCAGTACTTC	CASSLLGGEQYF
many	TRBV2	TRBJ1-3	.	TGTGCCAGCAGTGAGGGCGGCAATCGCCACTCTGGAAACACCATATATTTT	CASSEGGNRHSGNTIYF
many	TRBV7-2	TRBJ2-7	TRBD1	TGTGCCAGCAGCCTTAGACAGGGACCCTACGAGCAGTACTTC	CASSLRQGPYEQYF
many	TRBV29-1	TRBJ1-2	.	TGCAGCGTTGAAGCTCCGCGGGGACGGAGCTATGGCTACACCTTC	CSVEAPRGRSYGYTF
few	TRBV7-8	TRBJ1-5	.	TGTGCCAGCAGCCCCCGCATCGTGGGCAATCAGCCCCAGCATTTT	CASSPRIVGNQPQHF
.	TRBV30	TRBJ2-7	.	TGTGCCTGGAGTAGTGGACGGAACTACGAGCAGTACTTC	CAWSSGRNYEQYF
many	TRBV7-6	TRBJ2-7	TRBD2	TGTGCCAGCAGCTTAGCGCCGGGGACTAGCGGGAGTTACGAGCAGTACTTC	CASSLAPGTSGSYEQYF
many	TRBV30	TRBJ2-1	.	TGTGCCTGGGGACTCGTTTCCTACAATGAGCAGTTCTTC	CAWGLVSYNEQFF
many	TRBV28	TRBJ2-7	.	TGTGCCAGCAGTTCTATACCCGGGACACCCATCGACGAGCAGTACTTC	CASSSIPGTPIDEQYF
many	TRBV24-1	TRBJ2-3	.	TGTGCCACCAGTGACCCCAGGGGAGCAGATACGCAGTATTTT	CATSDPRGADTQYF
many	TRBV7-2	TRBJ2-3	.	TGTGCCAGCAGCTTCAAGAGGGGGAAAGATACGCAGTATTTT	CASSFKRGKDTQYF
.	TRBV3-1	TRBJ2-3	.	TGTGCCAGCAGCGGGGGATTGGGGCAGTATTTT	CASSGGLGQYF
many	TRBV20-1	TRBJ2-1	.	TGCAGTGCTAAAGGGCTCCGCGGCTACAATGAGCAGTTCTTC	CSAKGLRGYNEQFF
many	TRBV10-3	TRBJ1-3	TRBD1	TGTGCCAGCCAAACAGGGGGCTCGGGGGGAAACACCATATATTTT	CASQTGGSGGNTIYF
many	TRBV24-1	TRBJ2-5	TRBD1	TGTGCCACCAGTGACCCCGAACAGGGGCGGGAGACCCAGTACTTC	CATSDPEQGRETQYF
many	TRBV29-1	TRBJ1-4	.	TGCAGCGTTGGGGCAGGGGTCGGGGAAAAACTGTTTTTT	CSVGAGVGEKLFF
many	TRBV12-3/TRBV12-4	TRBJ2-2	.	TGTGCCAGCAGTTTAGACGGGGACACCGGGGAGCTGTTTTTT	CASSLDGDTGELFF
many	TRBV7-9	TRBJ2-3	.	TGTGCCAGCAGCTTAGATGCTAGCGCTGATACGCAGTATTTT	CASSLDASADTQYF
many	TRBV7-3	TRBJ2-2	TRBD2	TGTGCCAGCAGCTCCAAGGGGGGACTAGCGGGAGCCGGGGAGCTGTTTTTT	CASSSKGGLAGAGELFF
many	TRBV7-2	TRBJ2-7	.	TGTGCCAGCAGCTTAGACTACCTTAAGGGAAGGGAGCAGTACTTC	CASSLDYLKGREQYF
many	TRBV11-3	TRBJ2-3	TRBD2	TGTGCCAGCAGCCCCCGTGGAGCGGGAAGCACAGATACGCAGTATTTT	CASSPRGAGSTDTQYF
few	TRBV18	TRBJ1-4	TRBD1	TGTGCCAGCTCACCACAGGGGGCTGTCACTAATGAAAAACTGTTTTTT	CASSPQGAVTNEKLFF
many	TRBV6-6	TRBJ1-2	.	TGTGCCAGCAGTGACAAGGACTATGGCTACACCTTC	CASSDKDYGYTF
many	TRBV9	TRBJ2-7	.	TGTGCCAGCAGCGTAGAGGATAGGAGCGAGAGAAAGTACTTC	CASSVEDRSERKYF
many	TRBV19	TRBJ2-6	.	TGTGCCAGTAGTGAGAGCTCTGGGGCCAACGTCCTGACTTTC	CASSESSGANVLTF
many	TRBV5-5	TRBJ2-1	.	TGTGCCAGCAGCTTGACGGGGGCCCTCTACAATGAGCAGTTCTTC	CASSLTGALYNEQFF
few	TRBV30	TRBJ1-2	.	TGTGCCTGGAGTGTGGGGCATGGCTACACCTTC	CAWSVGHGYTF
many	TRBV27	TRBJ2-7	.	TGTGCCAGAACCGGGACGAACGGCTACGAGCAGTACTTC	CARTGTNGYEQYF
many	TRBV12-3/TRBV12-4	TRBJ2-7	TRBD2	TGTGCCAGCAGTGCGGGACTAGCGGGAGTAAGGGAGCAGTACTTC	CASSAGLAGVREQYF
.	TRBV20-1	TRBJ2-5	TRBD1	TGCAGTGCTATAGGGGGCTTTTCAACAACGGAGACCCAGTACTTC	CSAIGGFSTTETQYF
many	TRBV4-2	TRBJ2-7	.	TGTGCCAGCAGCCAAGGGGGGGAGGAGCAGTACTTC	CASSQGGEEQYF
.	TRBV28	TRBJ2-5	TRBD1	TGTGCCAGCAGTTTCGGACAGGGGTGGGAGACCCAGTACTTC	CASSFGQGWETQYF
many	TRBV12-3/TRBV12-4	TRBJ2-1	.	TGTGCCAGCAGCGGACAGGAGCAGTTCTTC	CASSGQEQFF
many	TRBV13	TRBJ1-4	.	TGTGCCAGCAGCTTAGGGGCAGGTCGAGATAATGAAAAACTGTTTTTT	CASSLGAGRDNEKLFF
.	TRBV27	TRBJ2-1	TRBD2	TGTGCCAGCATCAGACTAGCGGGAGGGTCCAATGAGCAGTTCTTC	CASIRLAGGSNEQFF
many	TRBV3-1	TRBJ2-7	.	TGTGCCAGCAGCCAATCCCGAGGGCACGAGCAGTACTTC	CASSQSRGHEQYF
few	TRBV14	TRBJ2-5	TRBD2	TGTGCCAGCAGCCGCACTAGCGGGAGGGTGCAAGAGACCCAGTACTTC	CASSRTSGRVQETQYF
many	TRBV20-1	TRBJ2-6	TRBD1	TGCAGTGCTAGTAGACAGGGCATGGGCTCTGGGGCCAACGTCCTGACTTTC	CSASRQGMGSGANVLTF
many	TRBV6-5	TRBJ2-7	TRBD2	TGTGCCAGCAGTTACCGGGAGGGGGGGAGTTACGAGCAGTACTTC	CASSYREGGSYEQYF